This TCR beta chain was recorded in a study of blood T cells in healthy people across ages. Study-wide results and caveats: CMV infection status of these donors was not known.

The CDR3 totals 12 residues. Between the trimmed V and J ends, which lost 1 base and 10 bases, there was a span of 11 bases. Germline-derived CDR1 and CDR2 are SGHTA and FQGNSA. For the second PCR, which ran for roughly 6 to 12 cycles, a sample-barcoded 5' primer and a J-beta primer mix were used. MiXCR was run by TCRdb on the 5' RACE reads, yielding one entry per CDR3 protein. The sample contains hundreds of thousands of distinct CDR3 sequences, over 40% of which appear only once. With regard to this clonotype: Its antigen is unidentified.

The rearrangement links TRBV7-2 to TRBJ2-7, with D unclear. Material: blood. The sequence was obtained from a woman of 80 years or more in good health. CDR3 region: CASSLGSATQYF. For the CDR3, the DNA is TGTGCCAGCAGCTTAGGCTCGGCTACCCAGTACTTC.